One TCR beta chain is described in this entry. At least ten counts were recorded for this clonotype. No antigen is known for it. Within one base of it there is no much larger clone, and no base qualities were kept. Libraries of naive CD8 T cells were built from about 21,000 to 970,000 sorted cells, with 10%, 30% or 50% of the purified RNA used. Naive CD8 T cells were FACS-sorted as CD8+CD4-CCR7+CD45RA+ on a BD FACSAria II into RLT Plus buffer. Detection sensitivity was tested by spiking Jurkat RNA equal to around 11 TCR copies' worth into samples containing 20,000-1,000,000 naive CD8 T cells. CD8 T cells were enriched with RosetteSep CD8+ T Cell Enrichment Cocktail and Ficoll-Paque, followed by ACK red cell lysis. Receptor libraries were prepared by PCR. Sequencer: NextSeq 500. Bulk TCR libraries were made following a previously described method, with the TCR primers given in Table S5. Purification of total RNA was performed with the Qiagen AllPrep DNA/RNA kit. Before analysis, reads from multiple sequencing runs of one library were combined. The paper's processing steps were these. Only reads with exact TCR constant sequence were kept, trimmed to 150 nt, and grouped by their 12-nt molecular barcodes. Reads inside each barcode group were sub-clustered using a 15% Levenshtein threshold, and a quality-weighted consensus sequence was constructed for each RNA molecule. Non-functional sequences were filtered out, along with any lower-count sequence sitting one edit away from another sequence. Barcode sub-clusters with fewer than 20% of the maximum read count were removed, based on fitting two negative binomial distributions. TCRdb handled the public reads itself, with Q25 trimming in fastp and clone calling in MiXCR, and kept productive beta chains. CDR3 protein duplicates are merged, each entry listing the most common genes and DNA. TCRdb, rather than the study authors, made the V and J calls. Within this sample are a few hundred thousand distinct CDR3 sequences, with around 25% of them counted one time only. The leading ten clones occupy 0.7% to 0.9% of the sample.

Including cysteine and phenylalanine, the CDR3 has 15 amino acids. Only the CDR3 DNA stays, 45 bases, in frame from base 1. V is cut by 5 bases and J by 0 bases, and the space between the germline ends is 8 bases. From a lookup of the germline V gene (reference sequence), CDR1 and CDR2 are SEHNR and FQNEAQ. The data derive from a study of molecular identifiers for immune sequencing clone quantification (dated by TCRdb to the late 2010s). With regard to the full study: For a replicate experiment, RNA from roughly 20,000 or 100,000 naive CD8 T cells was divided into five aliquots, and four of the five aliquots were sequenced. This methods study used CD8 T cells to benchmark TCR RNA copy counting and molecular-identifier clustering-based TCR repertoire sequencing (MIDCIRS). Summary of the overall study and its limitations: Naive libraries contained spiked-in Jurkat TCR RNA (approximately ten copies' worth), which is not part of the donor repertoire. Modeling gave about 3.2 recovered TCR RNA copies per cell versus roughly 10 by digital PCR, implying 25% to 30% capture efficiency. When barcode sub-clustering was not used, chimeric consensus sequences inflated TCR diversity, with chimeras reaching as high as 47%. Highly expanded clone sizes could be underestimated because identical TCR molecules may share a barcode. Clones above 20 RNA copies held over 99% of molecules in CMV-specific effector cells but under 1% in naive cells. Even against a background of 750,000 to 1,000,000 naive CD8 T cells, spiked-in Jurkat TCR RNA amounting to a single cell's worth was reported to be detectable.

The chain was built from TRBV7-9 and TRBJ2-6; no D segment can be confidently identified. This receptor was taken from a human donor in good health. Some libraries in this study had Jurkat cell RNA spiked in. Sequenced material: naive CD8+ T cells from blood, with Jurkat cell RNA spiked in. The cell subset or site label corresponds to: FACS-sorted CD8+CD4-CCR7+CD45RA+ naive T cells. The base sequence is TGTGCCAGCAGCGCGGCCATCTCTGGGGCCAACGTCCTGACTTTC. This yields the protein CASSAAISGANVLTF.